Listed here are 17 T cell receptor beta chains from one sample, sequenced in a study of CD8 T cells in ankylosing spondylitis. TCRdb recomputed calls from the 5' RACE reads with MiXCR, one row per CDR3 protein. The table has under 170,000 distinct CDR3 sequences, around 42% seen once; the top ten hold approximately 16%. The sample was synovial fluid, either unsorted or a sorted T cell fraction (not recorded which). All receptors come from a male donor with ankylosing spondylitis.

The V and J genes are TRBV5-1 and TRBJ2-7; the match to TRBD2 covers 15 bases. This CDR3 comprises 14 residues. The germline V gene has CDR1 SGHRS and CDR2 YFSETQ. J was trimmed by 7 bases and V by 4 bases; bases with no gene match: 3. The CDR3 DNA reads TGCGCCAGCAGCGCCGGGACTAGCGGGGGGGAGCAGTACTTC. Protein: CASSAGTSGGEQYF.

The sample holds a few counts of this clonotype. The CDR3 loop is CASSQDLFLDVEQFF. Here the CDR3 DNA reads TGCGCCAGCAGCCAAGATCTTTTCCTCGATGTTGAGCAGTTCTTC. The V gene is TRBV4-1, the J gene TRBJ2-1; unclear D gene. V dropped 0 bases and J dropped 9 bases, with 15 bases sitting between them. The CDR3 consists of 15 residues. The V gene's germline CDR1 is MGHRA and CDR2 YSYEKL.

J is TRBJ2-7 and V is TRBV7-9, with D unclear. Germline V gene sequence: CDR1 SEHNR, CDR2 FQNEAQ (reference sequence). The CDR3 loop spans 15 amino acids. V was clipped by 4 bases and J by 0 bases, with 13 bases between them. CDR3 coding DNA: TGTGCCAGCAGCTCACCCGACACCGTCTCCTACGAGCAGTACTTC. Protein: CASSSPDTVSYEQYF.

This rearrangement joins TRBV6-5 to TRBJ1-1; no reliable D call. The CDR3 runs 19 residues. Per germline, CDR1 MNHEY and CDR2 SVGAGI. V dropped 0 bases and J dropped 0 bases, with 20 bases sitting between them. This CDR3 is CASSYSNIYREEVNTEAFF. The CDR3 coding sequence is TGTGCCAGCAGTTACTCGAACATTTATAGAGAGGAAGTGAACACTGAAGCTTTCTTT.

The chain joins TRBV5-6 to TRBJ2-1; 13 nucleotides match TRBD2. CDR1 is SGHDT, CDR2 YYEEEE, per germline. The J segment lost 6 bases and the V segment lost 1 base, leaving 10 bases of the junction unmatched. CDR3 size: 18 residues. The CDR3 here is CASSLPQRLAGGSNEQFF. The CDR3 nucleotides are TGTGCCAGCAGCTTGCCCCAAAGACTAGCGGGAGGCTCCAATGAGCAGTTCTTC.

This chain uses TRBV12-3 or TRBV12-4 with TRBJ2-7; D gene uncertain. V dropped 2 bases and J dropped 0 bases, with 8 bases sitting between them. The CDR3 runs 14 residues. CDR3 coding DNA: TGTGCCAGCAGTTTATGGTCCAACTCCTACGAGCAGTACTTC. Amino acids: CASSLWSNSYEQYF.

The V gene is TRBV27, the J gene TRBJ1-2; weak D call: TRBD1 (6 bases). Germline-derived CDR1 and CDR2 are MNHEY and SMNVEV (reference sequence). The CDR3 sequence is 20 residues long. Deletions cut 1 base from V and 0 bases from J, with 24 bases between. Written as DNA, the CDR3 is TGTGCCAGCAGTTTATTTCTCCCCTCCTTGGGGAAGGGGGCTAACTATGGCTACACCTTC. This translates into CASSLFLPSLGKGANYGYTF.

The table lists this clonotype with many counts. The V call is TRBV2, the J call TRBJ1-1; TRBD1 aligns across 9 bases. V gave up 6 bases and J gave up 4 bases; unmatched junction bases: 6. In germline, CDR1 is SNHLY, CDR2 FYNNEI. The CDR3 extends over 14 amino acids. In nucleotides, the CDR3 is TGTGCCAGCAGCCAGGGACAGGGTTTCACTGAAGCTTTCTTT. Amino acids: CASSQGQGFTEAFF.

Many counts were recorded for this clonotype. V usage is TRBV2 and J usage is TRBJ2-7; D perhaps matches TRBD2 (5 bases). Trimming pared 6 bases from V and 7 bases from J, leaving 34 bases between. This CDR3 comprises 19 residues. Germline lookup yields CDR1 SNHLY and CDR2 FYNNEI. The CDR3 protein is CASSPDPNMSGWVVKEQYF. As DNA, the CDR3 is TGTGCCAGCAGCCCAGACCCGAATATGTCGGGGTGGGTGGTGAAGGAGCAGTACTTC.

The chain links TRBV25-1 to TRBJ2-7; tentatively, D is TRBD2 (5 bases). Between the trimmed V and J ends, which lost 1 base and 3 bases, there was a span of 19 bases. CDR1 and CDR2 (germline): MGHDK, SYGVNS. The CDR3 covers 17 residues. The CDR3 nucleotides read TGTGCCAGCAGTGAATTCGGGATTGGTGGGCCGATCTACGAGCAGTACTTC. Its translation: CASSEFGIGGPIYEQYF.

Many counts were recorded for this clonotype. CDR3 sequence (DNA): TGCGCCAGCAGCGCCCAGGGGGGGAGTTTAGCTAACTATGGCTACACCTTC. It encodes CASSAQGGSLANYGYTF. This chain links TRBV5-1 with TRBJ1-2, with 7 bases aligning to TRBD1. V was clipped by 4 bases and J by 0 bases; unmatched bases: 12. The CDR3 contains 17 residues. Germline V gives CDR1 SGHRS, CDR2 YFSETQ.

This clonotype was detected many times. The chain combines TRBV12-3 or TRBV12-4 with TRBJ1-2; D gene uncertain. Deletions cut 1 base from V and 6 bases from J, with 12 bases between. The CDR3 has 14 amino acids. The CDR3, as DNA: TGTGCCAGCAGTTTAGGGATAGAAGGGCATGGCTACACCTTC. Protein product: CASSLGIEGHGYTF.

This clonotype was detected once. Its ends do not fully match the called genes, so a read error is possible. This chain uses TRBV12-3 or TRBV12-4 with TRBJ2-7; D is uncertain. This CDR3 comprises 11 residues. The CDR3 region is CASSKSRERYF. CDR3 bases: TGTGCCAGCAGCAAGAGTCGCGAGCGGTACTTC.

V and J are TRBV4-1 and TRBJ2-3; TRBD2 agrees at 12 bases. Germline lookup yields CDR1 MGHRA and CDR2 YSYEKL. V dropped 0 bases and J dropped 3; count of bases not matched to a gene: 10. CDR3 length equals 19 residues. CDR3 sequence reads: CASSQEWLAGGLGTDTQYF. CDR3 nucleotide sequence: TGCGCCAGCAGCCAAGAGTGGCTAGCGGGGGGGCTTGGGACAGATACGCAGTATTTT.

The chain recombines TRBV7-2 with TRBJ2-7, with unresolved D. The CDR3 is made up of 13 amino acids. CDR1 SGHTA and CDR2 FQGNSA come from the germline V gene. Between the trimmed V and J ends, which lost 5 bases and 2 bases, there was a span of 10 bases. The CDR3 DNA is TGTGCCAGCAGCACGACCCTTCCCTACGAGCAGTACTTC. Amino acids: CASSTTLPYEQYF.

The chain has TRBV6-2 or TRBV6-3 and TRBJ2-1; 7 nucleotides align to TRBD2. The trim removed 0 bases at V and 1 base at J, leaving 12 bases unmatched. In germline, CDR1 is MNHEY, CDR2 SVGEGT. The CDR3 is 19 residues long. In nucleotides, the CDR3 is TGTGCCAGCAGTTACTCGATGTTACGGCGGGAGTGGTCCTACAATGAGCAGTTCTTC. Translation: CASSYSMLRREWSYNEQFF.

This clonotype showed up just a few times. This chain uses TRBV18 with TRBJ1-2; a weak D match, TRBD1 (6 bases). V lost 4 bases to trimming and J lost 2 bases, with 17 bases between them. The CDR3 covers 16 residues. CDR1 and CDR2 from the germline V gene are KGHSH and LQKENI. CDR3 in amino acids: CASSRPPGHSNYGYTF. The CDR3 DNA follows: TGTGCCAGCTCACGCCCACCGGGACACTCAAACTATGGCTACACCTTC.